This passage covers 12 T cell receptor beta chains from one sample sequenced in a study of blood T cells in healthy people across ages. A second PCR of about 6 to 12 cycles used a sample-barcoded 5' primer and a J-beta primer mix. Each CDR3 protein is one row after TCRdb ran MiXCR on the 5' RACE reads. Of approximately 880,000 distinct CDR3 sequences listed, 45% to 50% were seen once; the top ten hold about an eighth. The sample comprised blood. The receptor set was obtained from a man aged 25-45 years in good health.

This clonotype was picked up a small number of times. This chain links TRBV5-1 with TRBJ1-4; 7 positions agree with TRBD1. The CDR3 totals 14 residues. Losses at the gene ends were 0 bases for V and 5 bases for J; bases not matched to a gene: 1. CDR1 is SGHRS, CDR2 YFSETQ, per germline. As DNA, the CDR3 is TGCGCCAGCAGCTTGGGGGACAGCAATGAAAAACTGTTTTTT. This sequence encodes CASSLGDSNEKLFF. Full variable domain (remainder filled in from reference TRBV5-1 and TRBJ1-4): KAGVTQTPRYLIKTRGQQVTLSCSPISGHRSVSWYQQTPGQGLQFLFEYFSETQRNKGNFPGRFSGRQFSNSRSEMNVSTLELGDSALYLCASSLGDSNEKLFFGSGTQLSVL.

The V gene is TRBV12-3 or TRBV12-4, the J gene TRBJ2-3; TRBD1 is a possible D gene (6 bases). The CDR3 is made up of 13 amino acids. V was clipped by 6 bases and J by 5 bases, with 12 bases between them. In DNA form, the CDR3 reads TGTGCCAGCAGGCGGGCAGGGGAAGATACGCAGTATTTT. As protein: CASRRAGEDTQYF.

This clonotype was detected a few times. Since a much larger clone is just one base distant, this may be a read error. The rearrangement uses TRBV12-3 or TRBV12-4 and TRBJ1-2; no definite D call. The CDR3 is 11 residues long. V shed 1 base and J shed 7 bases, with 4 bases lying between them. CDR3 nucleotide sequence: TGTGCCAGCAGTTTAGGGCCTGGCTACACCTTC. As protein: CASSLGPGYTF.

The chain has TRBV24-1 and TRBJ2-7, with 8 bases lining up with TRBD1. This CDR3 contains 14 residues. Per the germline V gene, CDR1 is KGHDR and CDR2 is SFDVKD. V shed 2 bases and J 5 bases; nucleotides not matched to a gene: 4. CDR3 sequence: CATSDSTGVHEQYF. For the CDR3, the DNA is TGTGCCACCAGTGATTCGACAGGGGTCCACGAGCAGTACTTC.

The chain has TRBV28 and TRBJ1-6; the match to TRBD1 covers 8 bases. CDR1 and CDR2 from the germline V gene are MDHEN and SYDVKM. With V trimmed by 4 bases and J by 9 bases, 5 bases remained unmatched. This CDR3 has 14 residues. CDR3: CASSSSGGSSPLHF. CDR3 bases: TGTGCCAGCAGTTCCTCAGGGGGCAGTTCACCCCTCCACTTT. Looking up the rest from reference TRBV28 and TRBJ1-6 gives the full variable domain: DVKVTQSSRYLVKRTGEKVFLECVQDMDHENMFWYRQDPGLGLRLIYFSYDVKMKEKGDIPEGYSVSREKKERFSLILESASTNQTSMYLCASSSSGGSSPLHFGNGTRLTVT.

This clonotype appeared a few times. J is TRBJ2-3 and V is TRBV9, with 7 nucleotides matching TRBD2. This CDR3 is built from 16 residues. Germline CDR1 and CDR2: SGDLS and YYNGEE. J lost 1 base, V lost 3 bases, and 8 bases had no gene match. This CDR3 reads CASSAVAGPGTDTQYF. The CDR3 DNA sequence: TGTGCCAGCAGCGCTGTAGCGGGCCCTGGCACAGATACGCAGTATTTT. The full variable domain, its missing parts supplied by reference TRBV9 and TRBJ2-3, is DSGVTQTPKHLITATGQRVTLRCSPRSGDLSVYWYQQSLDQGLQFLIQYYNGEERAKGNILERFSAQQFPDLHSELNLSSLELGDSALYFCASSAVAGPGTDTQYFGPGTRLTVL.

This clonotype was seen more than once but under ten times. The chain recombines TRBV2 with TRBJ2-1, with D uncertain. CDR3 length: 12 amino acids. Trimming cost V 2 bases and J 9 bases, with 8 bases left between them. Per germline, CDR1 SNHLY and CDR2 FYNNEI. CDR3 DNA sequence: TGTGCCAGCAGTGAAAGCAGGCCTGAGCAGTTCTTC. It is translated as CASSESRPEQFF.

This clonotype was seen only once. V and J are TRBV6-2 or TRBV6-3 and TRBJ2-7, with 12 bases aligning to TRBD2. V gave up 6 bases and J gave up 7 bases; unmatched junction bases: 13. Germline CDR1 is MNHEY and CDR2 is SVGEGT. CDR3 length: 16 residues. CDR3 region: CASSRFASGGAREQYF. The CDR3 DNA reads TGTGCCAGCAGCCGCTTCGCTAGCGGGGGGGCTCGGGAGCAGTACTTC.

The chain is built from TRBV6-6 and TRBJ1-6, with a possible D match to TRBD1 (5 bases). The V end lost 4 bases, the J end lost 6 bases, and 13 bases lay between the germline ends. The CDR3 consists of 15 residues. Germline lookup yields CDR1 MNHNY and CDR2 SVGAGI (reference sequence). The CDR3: CASSFIRQSNSPLHF. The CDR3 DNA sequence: TGTGCCAGCAGTTTCATCCGACAGAGTAATTCACCCCTCCACTTT.

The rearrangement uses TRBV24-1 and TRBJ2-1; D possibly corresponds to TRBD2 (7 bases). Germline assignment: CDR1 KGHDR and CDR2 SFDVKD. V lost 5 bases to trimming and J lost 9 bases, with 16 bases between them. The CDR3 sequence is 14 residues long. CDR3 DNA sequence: TGTGCCACCAGTGGCCTAGGGGGGGGAAGTGAGCAGTTCTTC. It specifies CATSGLGGGSEQFF.

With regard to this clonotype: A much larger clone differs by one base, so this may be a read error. The CDR3 DNA sequence: TGCGGTGCTGGAGGGGCAGGGGGGAGTGACTATGGCTACACCTTC. This encodes CGAGGAGGSDYGYTF. This chain links TRBV20-1 with TRBJ1-2; 7 nucleotides line up with TRBD1. Germline lookup yields CDR1 DFQATT and CDR2 SNEGSKA (reference sequence). The CDR3 covers 15 residues.

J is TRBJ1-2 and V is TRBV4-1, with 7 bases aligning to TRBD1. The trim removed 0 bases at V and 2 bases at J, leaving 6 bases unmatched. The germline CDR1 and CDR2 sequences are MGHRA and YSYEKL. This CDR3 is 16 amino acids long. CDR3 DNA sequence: TGCGCCAGCAGCCAAGAAGAGACAGGGAACAACTATGGCTACACCTTC. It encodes CASSQEETGNNYGYTF.